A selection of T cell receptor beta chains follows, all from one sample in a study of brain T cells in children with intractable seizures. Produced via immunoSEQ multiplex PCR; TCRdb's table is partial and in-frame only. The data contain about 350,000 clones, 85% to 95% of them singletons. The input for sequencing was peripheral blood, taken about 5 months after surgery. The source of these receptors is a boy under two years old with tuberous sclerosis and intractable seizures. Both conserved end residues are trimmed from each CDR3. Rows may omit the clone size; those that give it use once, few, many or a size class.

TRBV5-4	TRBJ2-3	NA	ASSLLKSTDTQY
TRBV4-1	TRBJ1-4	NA	ASSPPGHNEKLF
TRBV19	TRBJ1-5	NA	ASKVSDYSNQPQH
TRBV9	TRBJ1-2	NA	ASSTARGQTNYGYT
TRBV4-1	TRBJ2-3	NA	ASRRPGQPTDTQY
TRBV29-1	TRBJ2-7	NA	NHSGGRTLCEQY
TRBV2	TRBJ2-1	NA	ASSGAGASNEQF
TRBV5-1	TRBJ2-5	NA	ASSVPTGGQETQY
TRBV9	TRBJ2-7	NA	ASSVALGTSGGKQY
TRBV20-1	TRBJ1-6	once	SASSGGQTYNSPLH
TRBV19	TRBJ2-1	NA	ASSDDFGPGEQF
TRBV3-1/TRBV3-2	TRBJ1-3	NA	ASSQLGQGLNTIY
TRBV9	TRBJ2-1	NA	ASSASPGTRENEQF
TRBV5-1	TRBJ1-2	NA	ASSRGQEYTHNYGYT
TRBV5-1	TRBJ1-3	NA	ASSLGGPGNTIY
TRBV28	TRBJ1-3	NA	ASSSRVVGSGNTIY
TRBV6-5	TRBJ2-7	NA	ASKDRGYEQY
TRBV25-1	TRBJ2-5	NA	ASSDYRDKGGETQY
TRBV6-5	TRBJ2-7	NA	ASAFYGSSYEQY
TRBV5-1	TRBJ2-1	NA	ASSFEGSYNEQF
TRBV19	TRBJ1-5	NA	ASSTTGTGYQPQH
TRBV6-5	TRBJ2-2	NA	ASIFNTGELF
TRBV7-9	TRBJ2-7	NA	ASSLELLTYEQY
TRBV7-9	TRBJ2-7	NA	ASSYVPGQGYEQY
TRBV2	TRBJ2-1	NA	ASSGGLDNEQF
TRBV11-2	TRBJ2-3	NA	ASSHGPTDTQY
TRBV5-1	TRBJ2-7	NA	ASSFKDPSYEQY
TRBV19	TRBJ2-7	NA	ASTLTGSSYEQY
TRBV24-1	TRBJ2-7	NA	ATRREQY
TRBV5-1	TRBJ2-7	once	ASSPWTGGSYEQY
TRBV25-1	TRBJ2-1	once	ASRGSEQF
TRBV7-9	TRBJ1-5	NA	ASSLDAGYNQPQH
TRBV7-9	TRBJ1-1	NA	ASSLGRLGLITEAF
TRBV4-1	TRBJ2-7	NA	ASSREDRESYEQY
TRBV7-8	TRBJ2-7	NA	ASSLHYEQY
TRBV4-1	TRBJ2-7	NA	ASSQGPQTSGWTYEQY
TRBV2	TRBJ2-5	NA	ASSPGLAGQETQY
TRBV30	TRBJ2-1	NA	AWSTVSSSYNEQF
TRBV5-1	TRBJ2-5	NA	ASSHNLLAGKETQY
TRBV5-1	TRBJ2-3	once	ASSLIALAGVTTDTQY
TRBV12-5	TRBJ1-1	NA	ASGTPVPSEAF
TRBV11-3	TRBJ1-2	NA	ASSLLSGTGPYGYT
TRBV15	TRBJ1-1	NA	ATAFDRVATEAF
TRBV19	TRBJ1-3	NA	ASSIDLGPGNTIY
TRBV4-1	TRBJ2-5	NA	ASSQGSLAEGETQY
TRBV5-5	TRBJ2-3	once	ASSREQGKGTDTQY
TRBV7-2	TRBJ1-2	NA	ASSSHLRGAEGYT
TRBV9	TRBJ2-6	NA	ASSYRGTLLSGANVLT